A selection of T cell receptor beta chains follows, all from one sample in a study of T-cell reconstitution after alpha-beta-depleted transplantation in children. TCRdb re-derived calls from the PCR reads in MiXCR, one entry per CDR3 protein. This repertoire shows 500,000 or so distinct CDR3 sequences, around a third found once; its top ten account for more than 2%. This material consisted of PBMCs from the stem cell graft donor, taken from the stem cell graft. The receptors were sampled from a human donor who donated a stem cell graft to a child with aplastic anemia. Both conserved end residues are part of each CDR3. D genes are given only for firm matches. Clone size is not always given. Where it is, it says once, few, many or a class for expanded clones.

d_gene	j_gene	v_gene	abundance	CDR3nt	CDR3aa
TRBD1	TRBJ2-1	TRBV7-2	.	TGTGCCAGCGGCCGGGACAGGGTTCACAATGAGCAGTTCTTC	CASGRDRVHNEQFF
.	TRBJ2-1	TRBV28	.	TGTGCCAGCATAAGGGGCGGTACTCAGTTCTTC	CASIRGGTQFF
.	TRBJ1-5	TRBV20-1	few	TGCAGTGCTAGTCCCCCCGGGGGAGGCAATCAGCCCCAGCATTTT	CSASPPGGGNQPQHF
.	TRBJ1-5	TRBV12-3/TRBV12-4	.	TGTGCCAGCAGTTTAATGGGGGCGATCAATCAGCCCCAGCATTTT	CASSLMGAINQPQHF
.	TRBJ1-4	TRBV7-2	.	TGTGCCAGCAGCTTTGAAGGAGCCCCAACTAATGAAAAACTGTTTTTT	CASSFEGAPTNEKLFF
.	TRBJ2-3	TRBV11-2	.	TGTGCCAGCAGCTTAGCGGACTCTACGCAGTATTTT	CASSLADSTQYF
TRBD1	TRBJ1-1	TRBV5-6	few	TGTGCCAGCAGCTTGGTGGGGACAGGTGAAAACACTGAAGCTTTCTTT	CASSLVGTGENTEAFF
.	TRBJ1-1	TRBV29-1	.	TGCAGCGTCGCACAGGCGTACACTGAAGCTTTCTTT	CSVAQAYTEAFF
.	TRBJ2-5	TRBV7-3	.	TGTGCCAGCAGCCCCTTTGCGGGTAGGGAGACCCAGTACTTC	CASSPFAGRETQYF
TRBD2	TRBJ2-7	TRBV2	.	TGTGCCAGCAGTGAGGGACCAGGCGGGAGTTACGAGCAGTACTTC	CASSEGPGGSYEQYF
.	TRBJ2-1	TRBV10-3	few	TGTGCCATCAGTGAGCTGGGGGCCACCTACAATGAGCAGTTCTTC	CAISELGATYNEQFF
TRBD1	TRBJ1-5	TRBV5-1	few	TGCGCCAGCAGCTTGGGGGGACAGAATAGCAATCAGCCCCAGCATTTT	CASSLGGQNSNQPQHF
TRBD1	TRBJ1-1	TRBV20-1	few	TGCAGTGCTAGCCAGGGGGCTAGAGGGGTGAACACTGAAGCTTTCTTT	CSASQGARGVNTEAFF
.	TRBJ2-3	TRBV13	.	TGTGCCAGCAGCCCAGAAGGAGGAGATACGCAGTATTTT	CASSPEGGDTQYF
.	TRBJ2-5	TRBV20-1	once	TGCAGTGCTAGAGACCCGACCTGGGGAGAGACCCAGTACTTC	CSARDPTWGETQYF
.	TRBJ2-1	TRBV28	.	TGTGCCAGCACCTCGGGGGATAGCTCCTACAATGAGCAGTTCTTC	CASTSGDSSYNEQFF
TRBD2	TRBJ2-1	TRBV12-3/TRBV12-4	few	TGTGCCAGTGGAGCGGGAGTTCTATTTGTCAATGAGCAGTTCTTC	CASGAGVLFVNEQFF
TRBD1	TRBJ2-5	TRBV20-1	.	TGCAGTGCTATACGGCAGGGGGCAGAGACCCAGTACTTC	CSAIRQGAETQYF
.	TRBJ2-7	TRBV12-3/TRBV12-4	.	TGTGCCAGCACCGTAACAGGGCGCTTCAACGAGCAGTACTTC	CASTVTGRFNEQYF
TRBD1	TRBJ1-1	TRBV29-1	few	TGCAGCGGCAGACAGGGGGCCTCTTTGCGGGCTTTCTTT	CSGRQGASLRAFF
.	TRBJ2-1	TRBV12-2	.	TGTGCAAGTCGCTCGCGCTCCTATCCCGGGACTAGCGGGAGAATCACCTACAATGAGCAGTTCTTC	CASRSRSYPGTSGRITYNEQFF
.	TRBJ2-7	TRBV14	few	TGTGCCAGCAGCCAGGGCCCCTACGAGCAGTACTTC	CASSQGPYEQYF
.	TRBJ2-1	TRBV12-3/TRBV12-4	.	TGTGCCAGCAGTTTATCGCATGAGCAGTTCTTC	CASSLSHEQFF
.	TRBJ1-4	TRBV5-1	.	TGCGCCAGCAGGACAGACCCTAATGAAAAACTGTTTTTT	CASRTDPNEKLFF
TRBD1	TRBJ2-3	TRBV23-1	few	TGCGCCAGCAGTCAATCGAAAAGGGGGCATCCAGATACGCAGTATTTT	CASSQSKRGHPDTQYF
TRBD2	TRBJ2-5	TRBV5-4	few	TGTGCCAGCAGCTTCGGCGGGAGGGCAGGGGTTCAAGAGACCCAGTACTTC	CASSFGGRAGVQETQYF
.	TRBJ2-1	TRBV12-3/TRBV12-4	.	TGTGCCAGCAGGAACAGGGATTTCTCCTACAATGAGCAGTTCTTC	CASRNRDFSYNEQFF
TRBD1	TRBJ2-3	TRBV5-1	few	TGCGCCAGCAGCCCCAGGGGGTACACAGATACGCAGTATTTT	CASSPRGYTDTQYF
TRBD2	TRBJ2-2	TRBV5-1	.	TGCGCCAGCAGCTTTGGGACTAGCGGGAACACCGGGGAGCTGTTTTTT	CASSFGTSGNTGELFF
.	TRBJ1-2	TRBV28	few	TGTGCCAGCTGGCAAGGGGAGATCTATGGCTACACCTTC	CASWQGEIYGYTF
.	TRBJ2-5	TRBV29-1	.	TGCAGCGTGATAGGCCCCTCTATTGGGGAGACCCAGTACTTC	CSVIGPSIGETQYF
.	TRBJ2-1	TRBV19	once	TGTGCCAGTACTAGGGCTAGCGCCTACAATGAGCAGTTCTTC	CASTRASAYNEQFF
.	TRBJ1-1	TRBV29-1	.	TGCAGCGTTAAACAGGGAGGGGCTGAAGCTTTCTTT	CSVKQGGAEAFF
.	TRBJ2-7	TRBV19	.	TGTGCCAGTACCCCGAACGCAGAATACTACGAGCAGTACTTC	CASTPNAEYYEQYF
TRBD1	TRBJ1-1	TRBV5-1	few	TGCGCCAGCGCCCCGACAGGGACCCTTTACACTGAAGCTTTCTTT	CASAPTGTLYTEAFF
.	TRBJ2-6	TRBV5-1	few	TGCGCCAGCAGCTTGACGACGGGGGCCAACGTCCTGACTTTC	CASSLTTGANVLTF
.	TRBJ1-2	TRBV7-9	.	TGTGCCAGCAGCTTAGGGGAACCCCCGAGGACCTTC	CASSLGEPPRTF
TRBD1	TRBJ1-2	TRBV5-4	few	TGTGCCAGCAGCGAGGACAGGGTCGGTGGCTACACCTTC	CASSEDRVGGYTF
TRBD2	TRBJ2-4	TRBV7-8	.	TGTGCCAGCAGCGTGGGACTAGCGGGAGGCGCCAAAAACATTCAGTACTTC	CASSVGLAGGAKNIQYF
TRBD2	TRBJ2-5	TRBV5-1	few	TGCGCCAGCAGCTTGGGTAGCGGGAGTGGAGAGACCCAGTACTTC	CASSLGSGSGETQYF
TRBD1	TRBJ1-2	TRBV7-2	few	TGTGCCAGCAGCTTAAGCCAGGGATCCCCAGGGGGCGGCTACACCTTC	CASSLSQGSPGGGYTF
.	TRBJ2-1	TRBV7-2	few	TGTGCCAGCAGCTCCCAAGTGGCGTCCAATGAGCAGTTCTTC	CASSSQVASNEQFF
.	TRBJ1-2	TRBV6-5	few	TGTGCCAGCAGTTACTCCATCGGGCAACAGATAGATAACTATGGCTACACCTTC	CASSYSIGQQIDNYGYTF
.	TRBJ1-2	TRBV6-5	few	TGTGCCAGCAGTGGCAGGGACTATGGCTACACCTTC	CASSGRDYGYTF